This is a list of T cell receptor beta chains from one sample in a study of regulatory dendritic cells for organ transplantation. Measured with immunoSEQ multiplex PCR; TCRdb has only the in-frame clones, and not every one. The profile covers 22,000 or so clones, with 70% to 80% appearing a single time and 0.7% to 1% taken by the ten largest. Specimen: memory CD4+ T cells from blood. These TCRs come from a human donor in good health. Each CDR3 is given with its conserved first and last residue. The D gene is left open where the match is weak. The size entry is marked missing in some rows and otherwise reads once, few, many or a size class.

TGTGCCAGCAGCTTAGCGTCCGTTCCCAGCTATGGCTACACCTTC | CASSLASVPSYGYTF | . | TRBJ1-2 | . | TRBV11-3
TGTGCCAGCAGCTTAGACTTTTGGGGCTACACCTTC | CASSLDFWGYTF | . | TRBJ1-2 | . | TRBV7-9
TGTGCCAGCAGCTTGGGCGGGTTCAACACCGGGGAGCTGTTTTTT | CASSLGGFNTGELFF | . | TRBJ2-2 | . | TRBV11-3
TGTGCCAGCACCAACGGGGGGTCCACAGATACGCAGTATTTT | CASTNGGSTDTQYF | TRBD2 | TRBJ2-3 | . | TRBV5-4
TGTGCCAGCAGTGAAGCGTTATGGGGGCCGTACCAAGAGACCCAGTACTTC | CASSEALWGPYQETQYF | . | TRBJ2-5 | . | TRBV6-1
TGTGCCATCAGCGGGACAGGGCGGACCTACAATGAGCAGTTCTTC | CAISGTGRTYNEQFF | TRBD1 | TRBJ2-1 | . | TRBV10-3
TGTGCCAGCAGCGGGAGGCTAGAGACAGATACGCAGTATTTT | CASSGRLETDTQYF | TRBD2 | TRBJ2-3 | once | TRBV2
TGTGCCAGCAGCAGAGGACTAGTCGGTACAGATACGCAGTATTTT | CASSRGLVGTDTQYF | TRBD2 | TRBJ2-3 | . | TRBV4-2
TGTGCCAGCAGCCCCCGGGGGTCTTCCTACAATGAGCAGTTCTTC | CASSPRGSSYNEQFF | . | TRBJ2-1 | . | TRBV13
TGTGCCACCAGCAGACGACAGGGTAGCAATCAGCCCCAGCATTTT | CATSRRQGSNQPQHF | TRBD1 | TRBJ1-5 | few | TRBV15
TGTGCCAGCAGAAGTATGGGACAGAGTCGTACTGAAGCTTTCTTT | CASRSMGQSRTEAFF | TRBD1 | TRBJ1-1 | . | TRBV6-1
TGTGCCACCAGCAGAGTCAAGGGACAGGGATCCTACGAGCAGTACTTC | CATSRVKGQGSYEQYF | TRBD1 | TRBJ2-7 | . | TRBV15
TGTGCCAGCAAGGGACAGTACAATGAGCAGTTCTTC | CASKGQYNEQFF | TRBD1 | TRBJ2-1 | . | TRBV25-1
TGTGCCACCAGCCGCGGGGGGTTCAATGAGCAGTTCTTC | CATSRGGFNEQFF | TRBD2 | TRBJ2-1 | . | TRBV15
TGTGCCAGCAAAAAACAGGGGGGCGATGAGCAGTTCTTC | CASKKQGGDEQFF | TRBD1 | TRBJ2-1 | . | TRBV11-3
TGTGCCAGCAGCGCCGCGGGATTGCGGGGCCACGGAGAGACCCAGTACTTC | CASSAAGLRGHGETQYF | . | TRBJ2-5 | . | TRBV9
TGTGCCAGCAGTGAACCCAGCTCTGGAAACACCATATATTTT | CASSEPSSGNTIYF | . | TRBJ1-3 | . | TRBV2
TGTGCCAGCAGCTTAATGACTAGCGGGGGGTCCCAGGCGTACTTC | CASSLMTSGGSQAYF | TRBD2 | TRBJ2-7 | . | TRBV5-6
TGTGCCAGCAGTTACTCGATTGGCGCGGCGCCCTCTAACTATGGCTACACCTTC | CASSYSIGAAPSNYGYTF | . | TRBJ1-2 | . | TRBV6-7
TGCGCCAGCAGCCCCGACGGGGATAACACCGGGGAGCTGTTTTTT | CASSPDGDNTGELFF | . | TRBJ2-2 | . | TRBV5-1
TGTGCCAGCAGTTACATGACAGGGAATAGCAATCAGCCCCAGCATTTT | CASSYMTGNSNQPQHF | TRBD1 | TRBJ1-5 | . | TRBV6-6